Each of the 6 T cell receptor beta chains below was sequenced from the same sample in a study of T cell responses to AZD1222 COVID-19 vaccine. Using immunoSEQ multiplex PCR, the repertoire was profiled, and TCRdb retains in-frame clones only, with some absent. The sample has more than 85,000 clones, 80% to 85% seen once. The sample consisted of peripheral blood, taken on day 0 of AZD1222 vaccination. These TCRs come from an adult in good health.

The J gene is TRBJ1-2, the V gene TRBV7-9; the D gene is possibly TRBD1 (5 bases). This CDR3 has 13 amino acids. With 5 bases removed from V and 4 bases from J, the gap between germline ends came to 11 bases. CDR1 and CDR2 (germline): SEHNR, FQNEAQ (reference sequence). CDR3 protein: CASSPRQSYGYTF. The CDR3 nucleotides are TGTGCCAGCAGCCCAAGACAGTCCTATGGCTACACCTTC.

As to this clone: A much larger clone sits a single nucleotide away, making a read error possible. At the DNA level, this CDR3 is encoded by other sequences in the same sample as well. The V gene is TRBV3-1 (or the pseudogene TRBV3-2), the J gene TRBJ1-1; D call uncertain. The V gene lost 4 bases and the J gene lost 0 bases, with 18 bases spanning the gap. This CDR3 comprises 17 residues. The germline CDR1 and CDR2 sequences are LGHDT and YNNKEL (reference sequence). The CDR3 sequence: CASSRTFYGAMNTEAFF. The DNA of the CDR3 is TGTGCCAGCAGCCGCACCTTCTACGGTGCCATGAACACTGAAGCTTTCTTT.

V usage is TRBV19 and J usage is TRBJ2-6; D tentatively fits TRBD1 or TRBD2 (7 bases each). Trimming cost V 6 bases and J 1 base, with 25 bases left between them. This CDR3 region has 20 residues. Germline lookup yields CDR1 LNHDA and CDR2 SQIVND (reference sequence). The CDR3 reads CASSLIPAGQTGSGANVLTF. CDR3 bases: TGTGCCAGTAGCTTGATACCAGCGGGACAGACCGGTTCTGGGGCCAACGTCCTGACTTTC.

The rearrangement joins TRBV28 to TRBJ1-1; 7 nucleotides line up with TRBD1. The CDR3 is made up of 14 amino acids. The V and J ends lost 6 bases and 3 bases, in that order; junction bases with no gene match: 7. Per the germline V gene, CDR1 is MDHEN and CDR2 is SYDVKM. CDR3 amino acids: CASRRQGSDTEAFF. CDR3 sequence (DNA): TGTGCCAGCAGGAGACAGGGTAGTGACACTGAAGCTTTCTTT.

The chain couples TRBV7-6 to TRBJ2-1; D may correspond to TRBD1 or TRBD2 (6 bases each). The CDR3 is 15 residues long. V was clipped by 0 bases and J by 6 bases, with 12 bases between them. The germline V gene encodes CDR1 SGHVS and CDR2 FNYEAQ. For the CDR3, the DNA is TGTGCCAGCAGCTTAGCCCCGAGGGGGGTCAATGAGCAGTTCTTC. Amino acids: CASSLAPRGVNEQFF.

This rearrangement joins TRBV4-3 to TRBJ1-2, with 9 bases aligning to TRBD1. CDR3 length equals 15 residues. V shed 1 base and J 5 bases; nucleotides not matched to a gene: 5. Germline assignment: CDR1 LGHNA and CDR2 YSLEER. CDR3 sequence: CASSQGATGGYGYTF. CDR3 coding DNA: TGCGCCAGCAGCCAAGGTGCGACAGGGGGGTATGGCTACACCTTC.